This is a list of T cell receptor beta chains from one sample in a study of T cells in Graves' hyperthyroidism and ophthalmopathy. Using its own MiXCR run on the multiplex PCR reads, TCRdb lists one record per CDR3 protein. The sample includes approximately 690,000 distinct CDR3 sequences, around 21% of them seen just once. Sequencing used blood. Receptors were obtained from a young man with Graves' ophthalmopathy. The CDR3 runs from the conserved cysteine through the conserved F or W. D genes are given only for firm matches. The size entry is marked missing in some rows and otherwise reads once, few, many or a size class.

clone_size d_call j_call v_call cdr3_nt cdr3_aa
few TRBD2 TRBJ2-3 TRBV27 TGTGCCAGCAGGGCGGGAGGTACAGATACGCAGTATTTT CASRAGGTDTQYF
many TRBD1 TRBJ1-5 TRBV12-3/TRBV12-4 TGTGCCAGCAGCCAGACAGGGGGTCAGCCCCAGCATTTT CASSQTGGQPQHF
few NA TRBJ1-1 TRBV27 TGTGCCAGCAGTCCAGAGGGGGGAGGGGCGGGGAACACTGAAGCTTTCTTT CASSPEGGGAGNTEAFF
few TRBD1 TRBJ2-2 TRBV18 TGTGCCAGCTCAGAGGGACAGGGGGCCACCGGGGAGCTGTTTTTT CASSEGQGATGELFF
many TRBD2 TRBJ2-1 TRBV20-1 TGCAGTGTCAAGCTTCTAGCGGGATTGGATGAGCAGTTCTTC CSVKLLAGLDEQFF
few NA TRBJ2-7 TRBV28 TGTGCCAGCAGTTTAAGGCGTGGGCAGGAGTTCTACGAGCAGTACTTC CASSLRRGQEFYEQYF
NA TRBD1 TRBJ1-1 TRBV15 TGTGCCACCAGCAGAGTAACACAGGGGCAGACTGAAGCTTTCTTT CATSRVTQGQTEAFF
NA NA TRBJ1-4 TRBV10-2 TGCGCCAGCGAAAGAAGGCCTAATGAAAAACTGTTTTTT CASERRPNEKLFF
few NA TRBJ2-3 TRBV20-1 TGCAGTGCTCTCATGGGGGAATGGGGCACAGATACGCAGTATTTT CSALMGEWGTDTQYF
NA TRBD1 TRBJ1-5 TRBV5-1 TGCGCCAGCAGCCACCATACGGGACAGGTCTGTGGGGCCCAGCATTTT CASSHHTGQVCGAQHF
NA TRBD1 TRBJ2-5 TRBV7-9 TGTGCCAGCAGTCGGAAGGGGGACAGCCAAGAGACCCAGTACTTC CASSRKGDSQETQYF
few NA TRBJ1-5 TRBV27 TGTGCCAGCAGTCCCAACTACAGGGGCAATCAGCCCCAGCATTTT CASSPNYRGNQPQHF
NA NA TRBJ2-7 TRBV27 TGTGCCAGCAGTTTATTCTCCGGTTGGAAGCAGTACTTC CASSLFSGWKQYF
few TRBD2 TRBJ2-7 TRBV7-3 TGTGCCAGCAGCACGGGACTAGCGGGAGCCGAGCAGTACTTC CASSTGLAGAEQYF
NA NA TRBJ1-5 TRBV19 TGTGCCAGTAGTATGGTGGGTATGGCTCAGCCCCAGCATTTT CASSMVGMAQPQHF
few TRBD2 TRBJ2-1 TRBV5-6 TGTGCCAGCAGCCTTGGTCGCTTAGGCCTAGCGGATAACAATGAGCAGTTCTTC CASSLGRLGLADNNEQFF
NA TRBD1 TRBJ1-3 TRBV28 TGTGCCAGCAGCCCAGACTTGACAGGGAACACCATATATTTT CASSPDLTGNTIYF
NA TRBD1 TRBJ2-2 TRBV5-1 TGCGCCAGCAGCTTGTCAGGGGGACAAGCCGGGGAGCTGTTTTTT CASSLSGGQAGELFF
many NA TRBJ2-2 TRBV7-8 TGTGCCAGCAGCGTGCAAGGGACGGCGAACACCGGGGAGCTGTTTTTT CASSVQGTANTGELFF
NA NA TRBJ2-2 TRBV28 TGTGCCAGCGGTGATAGGACCGGGGAGCTGTTTTTT CASGDRTGELFF
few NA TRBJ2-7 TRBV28 TGTGCCAGCAGTTTCGGGGGGCCTCTATACGAGCAGTACTTC CASSFGGPLYEQYF
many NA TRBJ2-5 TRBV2 TGTGCCAGCAGGGAGCGGAGGGGGGAGACCCAGTACTTC CASRERRGETQYF
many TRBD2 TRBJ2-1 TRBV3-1 TGTGCCAGCAGCCTTCTAGCGGGAGCCTACAATGAGCAGTTCTTC CASSLLAGAYNEQFF
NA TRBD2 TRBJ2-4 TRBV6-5 TGTGCCAGCAGTTACTCCGGTGGGAGGGGAATAGCCAAAAACATTCAGTACTTC CASSYSGGRGIAKNIQYF
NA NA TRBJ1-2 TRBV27 TGTGCCAGCAGCTTACGAACTCCAAGTTATGGCTACACCTTC CASSLRTPSYGYTF
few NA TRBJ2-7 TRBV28 TGTGCCAGCAGTATAGGCTGGGGCGGGGTCCGGCCCGAGCAGTACTTC CASSIGWGGVRPEQYF
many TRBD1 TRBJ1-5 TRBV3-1 TGTGCCAGCAGCCAAGACAGGGGGGACGGTCAGCCCCAGCATTTT CASSQDRGDGQPQHF
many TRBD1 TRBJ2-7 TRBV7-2 TGTGCCAGCAGCGTTTCCCCGGGACAGGGGATCAACGAGCAGTACTTC CASSVSPGQGINEQYF
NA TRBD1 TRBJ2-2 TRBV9 TGTGCCAGCAGCGGCCGGGACAGGACGACCGGGGAGCTGTTTTTT CASSGRDRTTGELFF
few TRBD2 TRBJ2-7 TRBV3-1 TGTGCCAGCAGCCAAAGCGGGAGCCTCTACGAGCAGTACTTC CASSQSGSLYEQYF
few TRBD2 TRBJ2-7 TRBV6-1 TGTGCCAGCAGTCCCCGAGGACTAGCGGGAGTTGTCGAGCAGTACTTC CASSPRGLAGVVEQYF
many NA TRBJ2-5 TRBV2 TGTGCCAGCGCTCCCTACAGGGACGGGGAGACCCAGTACTTC CASAPYRDGETQYF
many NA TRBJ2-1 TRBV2 TGTGCCAGCGGCGCCGGGACTCACAATGAGCAGTTCTTC CASGAGTHNEQFF
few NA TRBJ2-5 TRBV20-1 TGCAGTGCTAACCCTTTCGGCCAGCCATCACAAGAGACCCAGTACTTC CSANPFGQPSQETQYF
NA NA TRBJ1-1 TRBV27 TGTGCCAGCAGTTTGATGGGTGGGACCCGGAACACTGAAGCTTTCTTT CASSLMGGTRNTEAFF
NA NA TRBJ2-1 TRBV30 TGTGCCTGGAGTATAAGCTCCTACAATGACCAGTTCTTC CAWSISSYNDQFF
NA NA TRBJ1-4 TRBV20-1 TGCAGCGCTAGGGGTGGGGGAGCCGATGAAAAACTGTTTTTT CSARGGGADEKLFF
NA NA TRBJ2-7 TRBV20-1 TGCAGTGCTAGAGATCCGACAGCCTACGAGCAGTACTTC CSARDPTAYEQYF
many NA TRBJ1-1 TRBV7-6 TGTGCCAGCAGCTTAACCGGGACGGCGAACACTGAAGCTTTCTTT CASSLTGTANTEAFF
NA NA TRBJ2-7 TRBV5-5 TGTGCCAGCAGCTTGGGGACAGTCATAAGGAGTACCTACGAGCAGTACTTC CASSLGTVIRSTYEQYF
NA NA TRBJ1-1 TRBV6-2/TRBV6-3 TGTGCCAGCAGTTACCAGGCCACTGAAGCTTTCTTT CASSYQATEAFF
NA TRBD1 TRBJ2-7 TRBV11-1 TGTGCCAGCAGCCCCTCGACAGGGTTGGGCGAGCAGTACTTC CASSPSTGLGEQYF
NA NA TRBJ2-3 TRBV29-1 TGCAGCGTTGAAGTCCGTAGCGGACTTACAGATACGCAGTATTTT CSVEVRSGLTDTQYF
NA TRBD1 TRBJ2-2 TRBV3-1 TGTGCCAGCAGCCCGACAGGGGGCTACACCGGGGAGCTGTTTTTT CASSPTGGYTGELFF
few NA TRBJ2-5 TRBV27 TGTGCCAGCAGTCCTTTTATCCAAGAGACCCAGTACTTC CASSPFIQETQYF
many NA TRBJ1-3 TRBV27 TGTGCCAGCAGTTTAGAGGGCAGGTCCTCTGGAAACACCATATATTTT CASSLEGRSSGNTIYF
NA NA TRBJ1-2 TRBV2 TGTGCCAGCAGGGGGGGAAGAGCTCAAAACTATGGCTACACCTTC CASRGGRAQNYGYTF
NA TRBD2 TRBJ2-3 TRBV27 TGTGCCAGCAGTGCGCCTAGCGGGAGTATAAGAGATACGCAGTATTTT CASSAPSGSIRDTQYF
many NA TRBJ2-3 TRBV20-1 TGCAGTGCTAGGAGGGAACTCTTGGGCACAGATACGCAGTATTTT CSARRELLGTDTQYF
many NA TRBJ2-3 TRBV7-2 TGTGCCAGCAGCTTGGACCCGACAGATACGCAGTATTTT CASSLDPTDTQYF